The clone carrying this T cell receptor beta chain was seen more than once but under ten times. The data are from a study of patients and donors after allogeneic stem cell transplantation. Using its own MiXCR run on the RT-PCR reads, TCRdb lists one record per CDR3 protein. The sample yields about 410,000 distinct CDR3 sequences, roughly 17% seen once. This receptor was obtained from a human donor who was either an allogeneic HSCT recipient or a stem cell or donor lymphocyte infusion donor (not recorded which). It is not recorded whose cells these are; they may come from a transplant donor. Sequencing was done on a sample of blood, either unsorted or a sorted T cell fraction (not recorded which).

The CDR3 is CASSLPTGNTEAFF. CDR3 nucleotide sequence: TGTGCCAGTAGTTTACCCACGGGGAACACTGAAGCTTTCTTT. The chain employs TRBV19 and TRBJ1-1; D gene ambiguous. Germline V gene data show CDR1 as LNHDA and CDR2 as SQIVND (reference sequence). The CDR3 has 14 residues. Trimming took 5 bases from V and 1 from J, leaving 11 bases between them. The complete variable domain, with remaining parts taken from reference TRBV19 and TRBJ1-1, reads DGGITQSPKYLFRKEGQNVTLSCEQNLNHDAMYWYRQDPGQGLRLIYYSQIVNDFQKGDIAEGYSVSREKKESFPLTVTSAQKNPTAFYLCASSLPTGNTEAFFGQGTRLTVV.